This TCR beta chain appears in the sequencing data of a study of T cell changes during pregnancy in multiple sclerosis. Only in-frame clones appear in the TCRdb table, and some are missing; sequencing was by immunoSEQ multiplex PCR. The sample holds around 69,000 clones, about 90% seen once. The source was peripheral blood, collected in the second trimester of pregnancy. This receptor was identified in a female donor in good health, enrolled as a control in a pregnancy study.

Written as DNA, the CDR3 is TGTGCCGTCGGGCTAGCGGGAGCCCCCGGGGAGCTGTTTTTT. Protein: CAVGLAGAPGELFF. This chain connects TRBV5-4 to TRBJ2-2; 10 nucleotides align to TRBD2. Losses at the gene ends were 10 bases for V and 6 bases for J; bases not matched to a gene: 9. The CDR3 runs to 14 residues. Germline V gives CDR1 SGHNT, CDR2 YYREEE (reference sequence). The full variable domain, completed using reference TRBV5-4 and TRBJ2-2, is ETGVTQSPTHLIKTRGQQVTLRCSSQSGHNTVSWYQQALGQGPQFIFQYYREEENGRGNFPPRFSGLQFPNYSSELNVNALELDDSALYLCAVGLAGAPGELFFGEGSRLTVL.